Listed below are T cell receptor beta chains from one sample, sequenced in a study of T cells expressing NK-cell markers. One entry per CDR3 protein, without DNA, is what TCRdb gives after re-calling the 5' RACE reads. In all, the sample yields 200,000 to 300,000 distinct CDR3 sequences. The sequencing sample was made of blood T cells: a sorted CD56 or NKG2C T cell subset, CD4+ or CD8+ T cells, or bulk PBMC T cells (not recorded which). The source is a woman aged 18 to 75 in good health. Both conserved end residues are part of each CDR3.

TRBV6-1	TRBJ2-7	CASSGIRDGYEQYF
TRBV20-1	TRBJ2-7	CSVSSGIAYEQYF
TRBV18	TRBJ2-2	CASVQGPTTGELFF
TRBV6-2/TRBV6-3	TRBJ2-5	CASMPGLSLETQYF
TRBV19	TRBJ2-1	CASRISRNANEQFF
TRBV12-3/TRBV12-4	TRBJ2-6	CASTTPGANVLTF
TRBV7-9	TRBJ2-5	CASSNGQGKQETQYF
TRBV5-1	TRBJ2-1	CASSFNSGVYNEQFF
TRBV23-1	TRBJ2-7	CASSQNPTGTEQYF
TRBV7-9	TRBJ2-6	CASSSYSGANVLTF
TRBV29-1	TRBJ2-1	CSVVRPKNTYNEQFF
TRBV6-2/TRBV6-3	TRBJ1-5	CASSSGEKDNQPQHF
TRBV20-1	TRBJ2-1	CSVTSGGNEQFF
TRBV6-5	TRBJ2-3	CASSYGTSGVDTQYF
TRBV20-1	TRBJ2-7	CSALVRTYEQYF
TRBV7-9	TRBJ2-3	CASSLQLSGGSTDTQYF
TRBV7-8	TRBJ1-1	CASSSIRGGDTEAFF
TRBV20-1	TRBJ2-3	CSALREGGWAQYF
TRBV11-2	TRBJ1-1	CASSLVLGLNTEAFF
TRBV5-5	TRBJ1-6	CASSPTRQDNSPLHF
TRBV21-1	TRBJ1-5	CASTPKRKFSRGPQHF
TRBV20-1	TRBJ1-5	CSARDRRAGGNQPQHF
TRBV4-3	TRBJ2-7	CASSQDSGTYEQYF
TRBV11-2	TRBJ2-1	CASSPTRVREQFF
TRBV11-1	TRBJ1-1	CASSLVRAAARMNTEAFF
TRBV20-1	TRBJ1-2	CSAVDRTNYGYTF
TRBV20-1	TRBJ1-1	CSARAGTGGTEAFF
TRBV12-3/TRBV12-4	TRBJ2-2	CASSPGLSGELFF
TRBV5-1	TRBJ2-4	CASSPLTGENIQYF
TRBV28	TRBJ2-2	CASSLGGSGTGELFF
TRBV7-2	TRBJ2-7	CASKTSEKAYEQYF
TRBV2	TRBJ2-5	CASSWGRGLQETQYF
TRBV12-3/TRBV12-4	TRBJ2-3	CASSLSPGTDTQYF
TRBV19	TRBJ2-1	CASSMMGGGLGHEQFF
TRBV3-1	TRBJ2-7	CASSDKAGQGPYEQYF
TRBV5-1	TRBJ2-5	CASSSGLAGETQYF
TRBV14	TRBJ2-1	CASSPSGTHSYNEQFF
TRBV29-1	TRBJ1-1	CSVERDRGRRVAFF
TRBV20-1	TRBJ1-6	CSAIRQGWNSPLHF
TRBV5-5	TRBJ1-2	CASGDRESYGYTF
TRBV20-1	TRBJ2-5	CSAPTPRTISETQYF
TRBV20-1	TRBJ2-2	CSARAGLAVNTGELFF
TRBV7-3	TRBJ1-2	CASSPGGGLNYGYTF
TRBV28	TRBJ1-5	CASSFREVQPQHF
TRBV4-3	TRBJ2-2	CASSQEVTGGKNTGELFF
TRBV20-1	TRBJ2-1	CSARGGNNEQFF
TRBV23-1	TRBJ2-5	CASRIIRQGPRETQYF
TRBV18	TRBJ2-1	CASSLSSAEQFF
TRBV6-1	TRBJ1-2	CASSARNYGYTF
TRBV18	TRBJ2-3	CASSKTPGKGADTQYF
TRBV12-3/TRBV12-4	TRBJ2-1	CASSFSRHENEQFF
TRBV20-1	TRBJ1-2	CSAPPRANYGYTF
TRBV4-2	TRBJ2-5	CASSRGLAEQETQYF
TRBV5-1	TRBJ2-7	CASSSGQGVASYEQYF
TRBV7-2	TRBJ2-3	CASSAYTDTQYF
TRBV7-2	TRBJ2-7	CASSTGLNYEQYF
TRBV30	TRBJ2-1	CAWSVHPNNEQFF
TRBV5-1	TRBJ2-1	CASSTNPGQGYNEQFF
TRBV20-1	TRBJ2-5	CSAVTSGTARETQYF
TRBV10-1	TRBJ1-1	CASSEARLNTEAFF